This TCR beta chain was sequenced during a study of CD8+ T cells in alopecia areata. Whole-study results and caveats: With tofacitinib ongoing, many expanded lesional clones persisted in both scalp and blood. Affected scalp, especially in alopecia totalis/universalis, had a higher clonality than normal scalp did. Scalp clonality dropped significantly under tofacitinib, as did expanded CD8+ top-100 clones. Association of baseline CD8+ expansion with response is uncertain owing to one nonresponder.

The treatment: oral pan-JAK inhibitor, 5-10 mg twice daily. Sequencing templates came from extracted RNA that was reverse transcribed into cDNA. Generated by immunoSEQ multiplex PCR, the TCRdb table keeps only in-frame clones and is missing some. The profile shows some 160,000 clones, under 70% of them singletons. The germline V gene encodes CDR1 MGHDK and CDR2 SYGVNS. The CDR3 spans 18 residues. V lost 2 bases and J lost 3; bases outside the gene matches: 13. With respect to this clone: Its antigen is not known.

The V call is TRBV25-1, the J call TRBJ1-1, with 9 positions matching TRBD1. The sequenced sample was CD4+ T cells sorted from blood, obtained at week 4, from a patient treated with tofacitinib. The sequence was collected from a human donor with alopecia areata. CDR3 in amino acids: CASSELETGTGRDTEAFF. The CDR3 coding sequence is TGTGCCAGCAGTGAACTCGAAACCGGGACAGGGCGGGACACTGAAGCTTTCTTT.